This TCR beta chain derives from a study of PD-1 blockade in classical Hodgkin lymphoma. Whole-study findings and limits: In newly diagnosed patients, baseline TCR diversity was reportedly below that of healthy donors.

With regard to this clone: As yet, its antigen is unknown.

Using immunoSEQ multiplex PCR, the repertoire was profiled, and TCRdb retains in-frame clones only, with some absent. Among over 15,000 clones listed, about four fifths were seen once. Trimming stripped 7 bases from V and 2 bases from J, with 13 bases between. The CDR3 runs to 14 residues. Germline V gene data show CDR1 as SGHTA and CDR2 as FQGNSA. After autologous stem cell transplantation all patients relapsed, and prior brentuximab vedotin exposure differed between cohorts. This sequence joins TRBV7-2 and TRBJ2-3; no firm D call. Sequencing was performed on peripheral blood mononuclear cells (PBMCs), taken before the second cycle of nivolumab. The TCR was taken from a human donor with classical Hodgkin lymphoma. CDR3: CASTLGLHTDTQYF. CDR3 sequence (DNA): TGTGCCAGCACCCTGGGCCTGCACACAGATACGCAGTATTTT.